This passage covers 23 T cell receptor beta chains from one sample sequenced in a study of blood T cells in healthy people across ages. The use of a sample-barcoded 5' primer and a J-beta primer mix characterized a second PCR of 7 to 11 cycles. MiXCR, run by TCRdb on the 5' RACE reads, gives a single entry per CDR3 protein. The sample holds some 640,000 distinct CDR3 sequences, around 31% seen once. Sequenced sample: blood. Receptors were obtained from a woman older than 75 in good health.

The gene calls are TRBV6-2 or TRBV6-3 and TRBJ2-3; TRBD2 aligns across 10 bases. V dropped 6 bases and J dropped 4; count of bases not matched to a gene: 4. The CDR3 length is 14 residues. Germline CDR1 MNHEY, CDR2 SVGEGT. The CDR3 DNA reads TGTGCCAGCAGGACAGCGGGGGGGGCAGATACGCAGTATTTT. Protein sequence: CASRTAGGADTQYF.

This clonotype was recorded many times. The chain is built from TRBV29-1 and TRBJ1-1; 10 bases map to TRBD1. The CDR3 is 14 amino acids. Germline V CDR1 and CDR2: SQVTM, ANQGSEA. With V trimmed by 5 bases and J by 3 bases, 6 bases remained unmatched. The CDR3 DNA follows: TGCAGCGTTCACGACAGGGGGCTGTACACTGAAGCTTTCTTT. Encoded protein: CSVHDRGLYTEAFF.

Turning to this clonotype: One base away lies a much larger clone, so this may be a sequencing read error. The CDR3 bases are TGTGCCGGCAGTGCGGGGGAGATCTACGAGCAGTACTTC. This encodes CAGSAGEIYEQYF. The gene calls are TRBV6-6 and TRBJ2-7; 7 bases match TRBD2. CDR1 and CDR2 from the germline V gene are MNHNY and SVGAGI (reference sequence). This CDR3 comprises 13 residues.

A word on this clonotype: The junction differs from germline at one of its ends, possibly a read error. The chain couples TRBV15 to TRBJ2-7; the match to TRBD2 covers 9 bases. The CDR3 consists of 16 residues. Germline assignment: CDR1 LNHNV and CDR2 YYDKDF (reference sequence). The CDR3 spells CAASRDLASGAYEQYF. CDR3 DNA sequence: TGTGCCGCCAGCAGAGACCTGGCTAGCGGGGCCTACGAGCAGTACTTC.

This clonotype was counted a few times. The V and J genes are TRBV4-1 and TRBJ1-1, with TRBD1 as a possible D gene (5 bases). The CDR3 runs to 18 residues. Germline V CDR1 and CDR2: MGHRA, YSYEKL. V was cut by 0 bases and J by 0 bases, with 17 bases left in between. DNA for the CDR3: TGCGCCAGCAGCCAAGAGCCTCGACAGATAACGATGAACACTGAAGCTTTCTTT. Its protein product is CASSQEPRQITMNTEAFF.

This clonotype was observed at least ten times. A much larger clonotype is one base distant, so this may be a read error. This sequence joins TRBV6-6 and TRBJ2-1; perhaps D is TRBD1 or TRBD2 (6 bases each). The J call is uncertain, as TRBJ2-7 better fits the DNA end. In germline, CDR1 is MNHNY, CDR2 SVGAGI (reference sequence). CDR3 length: 14 residues. In nucleotides, the CDR3 is TGTGCCACCACGGGGGCAGGCATCTACAATGAGCAGTACTTC. Protein: CATTGAGIYNEQYF.

This clonotype was seen repeatedly, ten times or more. The V and J genes are TRBV7-2 and TRBJ2-5; D is possibly TRBD1 or TRBD2 (8 bases each). The CDR3 extends over 16 amino acids. CDR1 is SGHTA and CDR2 is FQGNSA in the germline V gene. V lost 4 bases and J 6 bases, leaving 21 bases between the germline ends. The CDR3 sequence is CASSSGGQGARQTQYF. The DNA for the CDR3 is TGTGCCAGCAGCTCGGGGGGGCAGGGGGCGAGGCAGACCCAGTACTTC.

The chain is built from TRBV7-2 and TRBJ1-1, with D unresolved. The germline gives CDR1 SGHTA, CDR2 FQGNSA. The CDR3 totals 14 residues. The V end lost 5 bases, the J end lost 0 bases, and 10 bases lay between the germline ends. CDR3 region: CASSPRVVNTEAFF. CDR3 sequence (DNA): TGTGCCAGCAGCCCCCGGGTAGTGAACACTGAAGCTTTCTTT.

Details on this clonotype: The junction departs from the called germline gene at one end, perhaps through a read error. The chain couples TRBV12-3 or TRBV12-4 to TRBJ1-4; 9 bases are a match to TRBD1. The CDR3 sequence is 15 residues long. CDR3 protein: CASSLGQGRSEKRFF. The CDR3 DNA is TGTGCCAGCAGTCTTGGACAGGGGCGAAGTGAAAAACGGTTTTTT.

This clonotype was counted a few times. DNA for the CDR3: TGCGCCAGCAGCATTAGCGGGGGGAACACCGGGGAGCTGTTTTTT. It specifies CASSISGGNTGELFF. The genes are TRBV5-1 and TRBJ2-2; 9 bases match TRBD2. V dropped 4 bases and J dropped 1; count of bases not matched to a gene: 2. The CDR3 totals 15 residues. Germline V lookup: CDR1 SGHRS, CDR2 YFSETQ.

This clonotype occurred many times. The rearrangement uses TRBV2 and TRBJ1-5, with no clear D. V lost 2 bases and J 5 bases, leaving 13 bases between the germline ends. Germline V gene sequence: CDR1 SNHLY, CDR2 FYNNEI. The CDR3 sequence is 15 residues long. DNA for the CDR3: TGTGCCAGCAGTGAACGGGAATTGGCCTATCAGCCCCAGCATTTT. Translated, it gives CASSERELAYQPQHF.

In this sample, this clonotype turned up many times. The chain has TRBV5-1 and TRBJ2-1; the match to TRBD2 covers 15 bases. The CDR3 extends over 16 amino acids. Germline-derived CDR1 and CDR2 are SGHRS and YFSETQ. The junction had 9 bases not matched to a gene; V was cut back by 4 bases and J by 10 bases. In DNA form, the CDR3 reads TGCGCCAGCAGCCAAAGGACTAGCGGGGGGGCGTCGGAGCAGTTCTTC. This translates into CASSQRTSGGASEQFF.

Many counts were recorded for this clonotype. This chain uses TRBV6-2 or TRBV6-3 with TRBJ2-6, with TRBD2 matching 11 bases. Looked up from germline, CDR1 is MNHEY and CDR2 is SVGEGT. CDR3 length: 18 amino acids. V dropped 7 bases and J dropped 0; count of bases not matched to a gene: 8. DNA for the CDR3: TGTGCCAGCACCACGGGGACTAGCGGTTTCTCTGGGGCCAACGTCCTGACTTTC. This translates into CASTTGTSGFSGANVLTF.

This clonotype was detected many times. The chain carries TRBV12-3 or TRBV12-4 and TRBJ1-1; D uncertain. The CDR3 runs to 13 residues. Trimming left V 5 bases short and J 0 bases short, with 7 bases between. The CDR3 sequence is CASSREMNTEAFF. The CDR3 coding sequence is TGTGCCAGCAGTCGTGAAATGAACACTGAAGCTTTCTTT.

Details on this clonotype: Given a much more abundant clone one base away, this may be a read error. This sequence joins TRBV20-1 and TRBJ2-5; 14 bases align to TRBD2. The V gene's germline CDR1 is DFQATT and CDR2 SNEGSKA (reference sequence). The CDR3 is 13 amino acids. The V and J ends lost 6 bases and 11 bases, in that order; junction bases with no gene match: 8. The CDR3 here is CSATVRLAGGQYF. The CDR3 DNA sequence: TGCAGTGCGACTGTACGACTAGCGGGGGGGCAGTACTTC.

The rearrangement joins TRBV20-1 to TRBJ1-6, with 7 bases aligning to TRBD1. CDR3 length: 14 amino acids. Germline assignment: CDR1 DFQATT and CDR2 SNEGSKA (reference sequence). The V and J ends lost 5 bases and 7 bases, in that order; junction bases with no gene match: 8. The CDR3 DNA is TGCAGTGCTCCCTCGACAGGGCGCAATTCACCCCTCCACTTT. Protein product: CSAPSTGRNSPLHF.

As regards this clonotype: Mismatch with germline at one junction end may stem from a read error. The V call is TRBV6-6, the J call TRBJ2-6; D is undetermined. The germline CDR1 and CDR2 sequences are MNHNY and SVGAGI (reference sequence). This CDR3 contains 15 residues. This chain's CDR3 is CASKGVNSESNLLTF. The CDR3 DNA sequence: TGTGCCAGCAAGGGTGTAAACTCTGAGTCCAACCTCCTGACTTTC.

Only one count was recorded for this clonotype. The rearrangement uses TRBV10-3 and TRBJ2-1; no reliable D call. This CDR3 comprises 14 residues. Trimming left V 4 bases short and J 4 bases short, with 11 bases between. Germline V CDR1 and CDR2: ENHRY, SYGVKD. The CDR3 DNA reads as TGTGCCATCAGTGGTCTCCCGGATTACAATGAGCAGTTCTTC. Protein product: CAISGLPDYNEQFF.

This chain connects TRBV29-1 to TRBJ1-5; perhaps TRBD1 as D (5 bases). V lost 4 bases and J 5 bases, leaving 12 bases between the germline ends. The CDR3 consists of 13 residues. Germline V gene sequence: CDR1 SQVTM, CDR2 ANQGSEA. The chain's CDR3 is CSVVMAGHQPQHF. Written as DNA, the CDR3 is TGCAGCGTTGTTATGGCAGGGCATCAGCCCCAGCATTTT.

This clonotype was picked up a small number of times. Since a much larger clone is just one base distant, this may be a read error. This rearrangement joins TRBV29-1 to TRBJ2-7, with 11 nucleotides matching TRBD1. Germline V gives CDR1 SQVTM, CDR2 ANQGSEA. The V and J ends lost 4 bases and 4 bases, in that order; junction bases with no gene match: 3. The CDR3 has 13 residues. CDR3 nucleotide sequence: TGCAGCGTTGGGGACAGGGGGTGGTACGAGCAGTACTTC. As protein: CSVGDRGWYEQYF.

The rearrangement joins TRBV11-2 to TRBJ2-1; TRBD1 matches 8 bases. Germline lookup yields CDR1 SGHAT and CDR2 FQNNGV. V shed 3 bases and J 0 bases; nucleotides not matched to a gene: 7. This CDR3 has 17 amino acids. CDR3 coding DNA: TGTGCCAGCAGCTTTCGGACAGGGCCCAGCTCCTACAATGAGCAGTTCTTC. Amino acid sequence: CASSFRTGPSSYNEQFF.

The CDR3 loop reads CSATAGVAGEETQYF. As DNA, the CDR3 is TGCAGTGCTACCGCCGGGGTAGCGGGGGAAGAGACCCAGTACTTC. This rearrangement joins TRBV20-1 to TRBJ2-5, with 9 bases identical to TRBD2. Germline loops: CDR1 DFQATT, CDR2 SNEGSKA (reference sequence). The CDR3 covers 15 residues. The ends lost 4 bases at V and 3 bases at J; junction bases unmatched: 9.

This clonotype was counted many times. J is TRBJ1-1 and V is TRBV20-1; D is uncertain. The V end was cut by 0 bases, the J end by 5 bases, with 7 bases between. The CDR3 spans 12 residues. The germline CDR1 and CDR2 sequences are DFQATT and SNEGSKA (reference sequence). Here the CDR3 reads CSAREGETEAFF. CDR3 nucleotide sequence: TGCAGTGCTAGAGAAGGTGAGACTGAAGCTTTCTTT.